One sample yielded the 22 T cell receptor beta chains listed below, sequenced in a study of spatial heterogeneity in lung cancer. In TCRdb, the 5' RACE reads were re-called with MiXCR into one record per CDR3 protein. The sample contains about 95,000 distinct CDR3 sequences, around 10% of which appear only once. Time point indicated: sample taken at primary tumor resection. Whole RNA came from tumor, nontumor lung or frozen PBMC and was sequenced without being sorted. The sequenced sample was PBMCs, obtained at surgery. The receptors derive from a male donor with early-stage non-small cell lung cancer.

This clonotype showed up just a few times. J is TRBJ2-3 and V is TRBV7-2, with 9 positions matching TRBD2. V dropped 2 bases and J dropped 4; count of bases not matched to a gene: 13. There are 18 residues in the CDR3. From germline, CDR1 is SGHTA and CDR2 FQGNSA. CDR3 in DNA: TGTGCCAGCAGCTTAAGCTGGGCAGCGGGAGGTCAGGCAGATACGCAGTATTTT. Translation gives CASSLSWAAGGQADTQYF.

A few counts support this clonotype. The rearrangement uses TRBV29-1 and TRBJ1-1; D gene ambiguous. Between the trimmed V and J ends, which lost 4 bases and 2 bases, there was a span of 11 bases. Per the germline V gene, CDR1 is SQVTM and CDR2 is ANQGSEA. There are 13 residues in the CDR3. The CDR3 DNA follows: TGCAGCGTTGGGGTTGGAATAAACACTGAAGCTTTCTTT. Translating it yields CSVGVGINTEAFF. Drawing the rest from reference TRBV29-1 and TRBJ1-1, the complete variable domain is SAVISQKPSRDICQRGTSLTIQCQVDSQVTMMFWYRQQPGQSLTLIATANQGSEATYESGFVIDKFPISRPNLTFSTLTVSNMSPEDSSIYLCSVGVGINTEAFFGQGTRLTVV.

This clonotype has more than one count but fewer than ten. This chain joins TRBV9 and TRBJ1-5; perhaps TRBD1 as D (6 bases). Trimming took 0 bases from V and 5 from J, leaving 12 bases between them. The CDR3 runs 15 residues. From germline, CDR1 is SGDLS and CDR2 YYNGEE. CDR3 in DNA: TGTGCCAGCAGCGTAGGTTCCAGGGGTGATCAGCCCCAGCATTTT. It specifies CASSVGSRGDQPQHF.

This chain uses TRBV6-5 with TRBJ2-1, with TRBD2 as a possible D gene (6 bases). The CDR3 covers 18 residues. V lost 5 bases to trimming and J lost 2 bases, with 22 bases between them. Germline CDR1 and CDR2: MNHEY and SVGAGI. The CDR3 reads CASSPPGGTGDAYNEQFF. In DNA form, the CDR3 reads TGTGCCAGCAGTCCACCCGGAGGAACGGGGGATGCCTACAATGAGCAGTTCTTC.

The genes are TRBV9 and TRBJ1-3; a possible D gene is TRBD1 (6 bases). Trimming took 3 bases from V and 0 from J, leaving 10 bases between them. The CDR3 covers 15 residues. Germline lookup yields CDR1 SGDLS and CDR2 YYNGEE. This chain's CDR3 is CASSGGLSSGNTIYF. DNA of the CDR3: TGTGCCAGCAGCGGGGGGCTTTCCTCTGGAAACACCATATATTTT. The full variable domain, completed using reference TRBV9 and TRBJ1-3, is DSGVTQTPKHLITATGQRVTLRCSPRSGDLSVYWYQQSLDQGLQFLIQYYNGEERAKGNILERFSAQQFPDLHSELNLSSLELGDSALYFCASSGGLSSGNTIYFGEGSWLTVV.

A few counts support this clonotype. CDR3 amino acids: CASSLEEGRDFPTDTQYF. The DNA for the CDR3 is TGTGCCAGCAGCTTGGAGGAGGGAAGGGATTTCCCCACCGATACGCAGTATTTT. The V and J genes are TRBV5-4 and TRBJ2-3, with a weak D call TRBD2 (6 bases). From germline, CDR1 is SGHNT and CDR2 YYREEE (reference sequence). Trimming took off 0 bases at V and 6 bases at J, with 23 bases between the two ends. The CDR3 spans 18 residues.

This clonotype turned up a few times. CDR3 region: CASGFSHPPYEQYF. The CDR3 bases are TGTGCTAGTGGTTTTTCCCATCCGCCCTACGAGCAGTACTTC. The chain recombines TRBV12-5 with TRBJ2-7; D gene unclear. V shed 3 bases and J shed 2 bases, with 11 bases lying between them. This CDR3 region has 14 residues. Germline V gene lookup returns CDR1 LGHNT and CDR2 FRNRAP.

This clonotype has ten or more counts. The rearrangement joins TRBV3-1 to TRBJ2-2; no firm D call. The CDR3 extends over 12 amino acids. Germline CDR1 reads LGHDT; CDR2 reads YNNKEL (reference sequence). V shed 3 bases and J shed 4 bases, with 3 bases lying between them. DNA of the CDR3: TGTGCCAGCAGCCAGCCCACCGGGGAGCTGTTTTTT. Translating gives CASSQPTGELFF.

This clonotype has ten or more counts. This chain links TRBV6-2 or TRBV6-3 with TRBJ2-2; a possible D gene is TRBD1 (6 bases). V shed 6 bases and J shed 3 bases, with 14 bases lying between them. The CDR3 has 15 residues. The germline V gene encodes CDR1 MNHEY and CDR2 SVGEGT. CDR3 in DNA: TGTGCCAGCAGCACCTCTTACAGGGACACCGGGGAGCTGTTTTTT. Its translation: CASSTSYRDTGELFF.

This clonotype turned up a few times. The chain uses TRBV14 and TRBJ2-6; tentative D call: TRBD1 (5 bases). The CDR3 is 16 amino acids. Looked up from germline, CDR1 is SGHDN and CDR2 is FVKESK. The V and J ends lost 6 bases and 0 bases respectively, with 12 bases between them. The CDR3 sequence: CASSLDKFSGANVLTF. The CDR3 nucleotides are TGTGCCAGCAGTCTGGACAAATTCTCTGGGGCCAACGTCCTGACTTTC.

This clonotype was counted a few times. This sequence joins TRBV6-5 and TRBJ2-2; TRBD1 is a possible D gene (6 bases). CDR3 length equals 17 residues. Germline values: CDR1 MNHEY, CDR2 SVGAGI. V was shortened by 6 bases and J by 0 bases, with 17 bases between the two germline ends. The CDR3 sequence: CASRPNRDTPNTGELFF. CDR3 DNA: TGTGCCAGCAGACCTAACCGGGACACACCGAACACCGGGGAGCTGTTTTTT.

This clonotype was observed a few times. The chain joins TRBV6-1 to TRBJ1-2; TRBD1 aligns across 9 bases. Germline CDR1 reads MNHNS; CDR2 reads SASEGT. J gave up 4 bases and V 1 base, and 1 base lay outside the gene matches. This CDR3 spans 14 amino acids. In DNA, the CDR3 is TGTGCCAGCAGTGAAGGGACAGGGGTCTATGGCTACACCTTC. Residues: CASSEGTGVYGYTF.

This chain links TRBV7-2 with TRBJ1-5; D is undetermined. V was pared by 4 bases and J by 5 bases, with 6 bases between. Germline CDR1 and CDR2: SGHTA and FQGNSA. This CDR3 is 12 amino acids long. The CDR3 protein is CASSSFDQPQHF. The CDR3 DNA reads TGTGCCAGCAGCTCATTCGATCAGCCCCAGCATTTT.

The rearrangement links TRBV30 to TRBJ1-1; 7 nucleotides line up with TRBD1. Germline values: CDR1 GTSNPN, CDR2 SVGIG (reference sequence). CDR3 size: 13 residues. V shed 4 bases and J 4 bases; nucleotides not matched to a gene: 6. The CDR3 DNA reads TGTGCCTGGACACCTCAGGGGGGCACTGAAGCTTTCTTT. This codes for CAWTPQGGTEAFF.

This clonotype was detected ten times or more. This chain joins TRBV4-2 and TRBJ2-1; weak D call: TRBD2 (5 bases). Germline CDR1 and CDR2: LGHNA and YNFKEQ. CDR3 size: 15 residues. Trimming removed 4 bases from V and 7 bases from J, with 17 bases in between. Written as DNA, the CDR3 is TGTGCCAGCAGCCCCGCCGGCGGGCGAGTTAATGAGCAGTTCTTC. Protein sequence: CASSPAGGRVNEQFF.

The sample holds many counts of this clonotype. The chain is built from TRBV28 and TRBJ2-7; D is uncertain. V was cut by 4 bases and J by 3 bases, with 16 bases left in between. The germline V gene encodes CDR1 MDHEN and CDR2 SYDVKM. This CDR3 comprises 15 residues. CDR3 sequence reads: CASSSTGNRLYEQYF. The CDR3 DNA sequence: TGTGCCAGCAGTTCTACTGGGAATAGGCTCTACGAGCAGTACTTC.

The chain recombines TRBV11-1 with TRBJ2-1; D possibly corresponds to TRBD2 (7 bases). Trimming pared 1 base from V and 3 bases from J, leaving 10 bases between. Looked up from germline, CDR1 is SGHAT and CDR2 is FQDESV (reference sequence). The CDR3 is 15 amino acids. The CDR3 DNA sequence: TGTGCCAGCAGCTTAGTAAGGGGGGGCTACAATGAGCAGTTCTTC. It codes for CASSLVRGGYNEQFF.

The table lists this clonotype with many counts. V is TRBV6-1 and J is TRBJ2-7; 9 bases agree with TRBD1. Germline lookup yields CDR1 MNHNS and CDR2 SASEGT. Losses at the gene ends were 3 bases for V and 2 bases for J; bases not matched to a gene: 5. The CDR3 length is 15 residues. In DNA form, the CDR3 reads TGTGCCAGCAGTGAGTGGGACAGGGTAACCTACGAGCAGTACTTC. The encoded protein is CASSEWDRVTYEQYF.

The chain carries TRBV4-3 and TRBJ1-1; D ambiguous. The CDR3 length is 16 residues. CDR1 LGHNA and CDR2 YSLEER come from the germline V gene. The V gene lost 0 bases and the J gene lost 4 bases, with 15 bases spanning the gap. The CDR3 nucleotides are TGCGCCAGCAGCCAAGAAGCCCAGGTGTTTTCCACTGAAGCTTTCTTT. Its translation is CASSQEAQVFSTEAFF.

Many counts were recorded for this clonotype. The gene calls are TRBV7-9 and TRBJ2-5; no clear D. CDR1 and CDR2 (germline): SEHNR, FQNEAQ (reference sequence). V dropped 4 bases and J dropped 1 base, with 10 bases sitting between them. CDR3 length: 14 amino acids. CDR3 sequence (DNA): TGTGCCAGCAGCTCCCGGGTAGTCCAAGAGACCCAGTACTTC. Translation: CASSSRVVQETQYF.

This clonotype has ten or more counts. The rearrangement links TRBV2 to TRBJ2-4; the D gene is possibly TRBD2 (6 bases). This CDR3 comprises 14 residues. The germline gives CDR1 SNHLY, CDR2 FYNNEI. V lost 6 bases, J lost 3 bases, and 12 bases lay in between. CDR3 sequence reads: CASRRYSGKNIQYF. The CDR3 DNA follows: TGTGCCAGCAGACGGTATAGCGGCAAAAACATTCAGTACTTC.

V usage is TRBV5-1 and J usage is TRBJ1-5; 10 bases align to TRBD1. Trimming at V came to 2 bases and at J to 6 bases, leaving 8 bases not matched to a gene. This CDR3 contains 16 residues. Germline values: CDR1 SGHRS, CDR2 YFSETQ. CDR3 sequence: CASSFSGTGDGQPQHF. CDR3 nucleotide sequence: TGCGCCAGCAGCTTTTCCGGGACAGGGGATGGTCAGCCCCAGCATTTT.